Presented here are 25 T cell receptor beta chains from one specimen sequenced in a study of blood T cell repertoires in COVID-19. Libraries were prepared by immunoSEQ multiplex PCR; TCRdb keeps only in-frame clonotypes and omits some of them. The sample has fewer than 150,000 clones; over 75% are singletons. Material for sequencing was peripheral blood. All receptors come from a woman aged 70-85 years who had recovered from COVID-19.

The chain uses TRBV6-2 or TRBV6-3 and TRBJ1-2; maybe TRBD1 (6 bases). Germline CDR1 is MNHEY and CDR2 is SVGEGT. V gave up 6 bases and J gave up 8 bases, with 16 bases separating them. This CDR3 is 13 amino acids long. CDR3 sequence reads: CASSKDSQSGYTF. CDR3 in DNA: TGTGCCAGCAGCAAGGACAGCCAGTCGGGCTACACCTTC.

The CDR3 loop is CASSVGTGGNTIYF. In nucleotides, the CDR3 is TGTGCCAGCAGCGTAGGGACAGGGGGAAACACCATATATTTT. The rearrangement joins TRBV9 to TRBJ1-3, with 8 bases lining up with TRBD1. The CDR3 is 14 amino acids. J lost 4 bases, V lost 0 bases, and 0 bases had no gene match. Looked up from germline, CDR1 is SGDLS and CDR2 is YYNGEE.

This chain's CDR3 is CASSLGLAGGWGDTQYF. In nucleotides, the CDR3 is TGCGCCAGCAGCCTAGGACTAGCGGGAGGGTGGGGAGATACGCAGTATTTT. This sequence joins TRBV5-1 and TRBJ2-3, with TRBD2 matching 15 bases. There are 17 residues in the CDR3. Trimming at V came to 4 bases and at J to 5 bases, leaving 8 bases not matched to a gene. The germline CDR1 and CDR2 sequences are SGHRS and YFSETQ.

The chain has TRBV27 and TRBJ1-2; 11 bases map to TRBD1. V shed 4 bases and J 7 bases; nucleotides not matched to a gene: 5. The CDR3 is 14 amino acids. Germline values: CDR1 MNHEY, CDR2 SMNVEV (reference sequence). The CDR3 reads CASSSSDRGPGYTF. Here the CDR3 DNA reads TGTGCCAGCAGTTCCTCGGACAGGGGGCCTGGCTACACCTTC.

The chain couples TRBV4-2 to TRBJ1-1; TRBD1 agrees at 9 bases. The V gene's germline CDR1 is LGHNA and CDR2 YNFKEQ. The V and J ends lost 0 bases and 11 bases, in that order; junction bases with no gene match: 16. The length of the CDR3 is 17 residues. CDR3 sequence: CASSQELHRDRAYRAFF. Written as DNA, the CDR3 is TGTGCCAGCAGCCAAGAATTGCATAGGGACAGGGCGTATCGGGCTTTCTTT.

This chain joins TRBV19 and TRBJ2-7, with TRBD1 matching over 8 bases. Trimming cost V 4 bases and J 0 bases; bases outside gene matches: 5. Germline V gene lookup returns CDR1 LNHDA and CDR2 SQIVND (reference sequence). CDR3 length: 15 amino acids. CDR3 protein: CASSRGQEFSYEQYF. CDR3 coding DNA: TGTGCCAGTAGTAGGGGACAGGAATTCTCCTACGAGCAGTACTTC.

The rearrangement links TRBV13 to TRBJ1-1; D uncertain. The germline V gene encodes CDR1 PRHDT and CDR2 FYEKMQ (reference sequence). Trimming removed 2 bases at V and 1 base at J, with 11 bases between. This CDR3 contains 15 residues. The CDR3 sequence: CASSLRPGRNTEAFF. DNA of the CDR3: TGTGCCAGCAGCTTACGTCCGGGTCGGAACACTGAAGCTTTCTTT.

The chain carries TRBV19 and TRBJ1-4, with D possibly TRBD1 on 5 matching bases. In germline, CDR1 is LNHDA, CDR2 SQIVND (reference sequence). This CDR3 comprises 17 residues. V dropped 3 bases and J dropped 7 bases, with 21 bases sitting between them. The CDR3 DNA reads as TGTGCCAGTAGTATTCGCAGGGAGGGCGATCGCGGTGAAAAACTGTTTTTT. As protein: CASSIRREGDRGEKLFF.

V usage is TRBV9 and J usage is TRBJ1-3; 7 bases fit TRBD1. This CDR3 comprises 15 residues. V gave up 3 bases and J gave up 4 bases; unmatched junction bases: 7. The germline V gene has CDR1 SGDLS and CDR2 YYNGEE. Here the CDR3 reads CASSALQGRGNTIYF. For the CDR3, the DNA is TGTGCCAGCAGCGCCTTACAGGGGAGGGGAAACACCATATATTTT. The full variable domain, rest sourced from reference TRBV9 and TRBJ1-3, is DSGVTQTPKHLITATGQRVTLRCSPRSGDLSVYWYQQSLDQGLQFLIQYYNGEERAKGNILERFSAQQFPDLHSELNLSSLELGDSALYFCASSALQGRGNTIYFGEGSWLTVV.

The rearrangement joins TRBV7-8 to TRBJ1-1, with D possibly matching TRBD1 (5 bases). This CDR3 is 13 amino acids long. V was cut by 1 base and J by 8 bases, with 11 bases left in between. Germline CDR1 and CDR2: SGHVS and FQNEAQ. The CDR3 nucleotides read TGTGCCAGCAGCTTAGTTGGGGGGTTGGAAGCTTTCTTT. Its protein is CASSLVGGLEAFF. The full variable domain, its missing parts supplied by reference TRBV7-8 and TRBJ1-1, is GAGVSQSPRYKVAKRGQDVALRCDPISGHVSLFWYQQALGQGPEFLTYFQNEAQLDKSGLPSDRFFAERPEGSVSTLKIQRTQQEDSAVYLCASSLVGGLEAFFGQGTRLTVV.

This chain joins TRBV18 and TRBJ2-5; D gene unclear. Trimming shortened V by 6 bases and J by 4 bases, and 15 bases separated the two germline ends. CDR1 and CDR2 (germline): KGHSH, LQKENI. The CDR3 spans 14 residues. CDR3 protein: CASSPGPIRETQYF. The CDR3 nucleotides read TGTGCCAGCTCCCCAGGTCCGATTAGAGAGACCCAGTACTTC.

The chain combines TRBV21-1 with TRBJ1-5; no check of the table's D call, TRBD1, against the DNA was made. TRBV21-1 is classified as a pseudogene. CDR3 length: 16 residues. This chain's CDR3 is CASSRHRGSGNQPQHF. In DNA form, the CDR3 reads TGTGCCAGCAGCCGTCACAGGGGGTCGGGCAATCAGCCCCAGCATTTT.

The chain joins TRBV13 to TRBJ2-5, with no clear D. The CDR3 is made up of 15 amino acids. The ends were cut back, 0 bases at V and 2 bases at J, with 10 bases in the middle. Germline V gene data show CDR1 as PRHDT and CDR2 as FYEKMQ (reference sequence). In DNA form, the CDR3 reads TGTGCCAGCAGCTTAGGCCCTAGGAGTCAAGAGACCCAGTACTTC. Protein: CASSLGPRSQETQYF. The entire variable domain, with the rest obtained from reference TRBV13 and TRBJ2-5, is as follows: AAGVIQSPRHLIKEKRETATLKCYPIPRHDTVYWYQQGPGQDPQFLISFYEKMQSDKGSIPDRFSAQQFSDYHSELNMSSLELGDSALYFCASSLGPRSQETQYFGPGTRLLVL.

The chain carries TRBV19 and TRBJ2-3; TRBD2 matches 9 bases. CDR1 is LNHDA, CDR2 SQIVND, per germline (reference sequence). The J segment lost 4 bases and the V segment lost 4 bases, leaving 0 bases of the junction unmatched. The CDR3 has 13 residues. The CDR3 is CASSSGGADTQYF. CDR3 bases: TGTGCCAGTAGTAGCGGGGGGGCAGATACGCAGTATTTT.

The chain employs TRBV15 and TRBJ1-5; TRBD1 matches 7 bases. The CDR3 extends over 14 amino acids. J gave up 11 bases and V 5 bases, and 12 bases lay outside the gene matches. CDR1 is LNHNV and CDR2 is YYDKDF in the germline V gene (reference sequence). The CDR3 loop is CATSADRIPRAQHF. CDR3 in DNA: TGTGCCACCAGCGCGGACAGGATCCCTAGGGCCCAGCATTTT.

The chain employs TRBV28 and TRBJ2-6, with TRBD1 as a possible D gene (6 bases). The CDR3 has 13 amino acids. The ends were cut back, 8 bases at V and 4 bases at J, with 9 bases in the middle. Germline CDR1 and CDR2: MDHEN and SYDVKM. For the CDR3, the DNA is TGTGCCAGCCGGACAGCCGGGGCCAACGTCCTGACTTTC. Translating gives CASRTAGANVLTF.

In its sample, this clone was seen a few times. The V gene is TRBV18, the J gene TRBJ2-7, with 7 positions matching TRBD2. Germline V gene data show CDR1 as KGHSH and CDR2 as LQKENI. Losses at the gene ends were 3 bases for V and 5 bases for J; bases not matched to a gene: 7. The CDR3 loop spans 14 amino acids. The CDR3 region is CASSPGLGGNEQYF. CDR3 DNA sequence: TGTGCCAGCTCACCCGGGCTCGGGGGGAACGAGCAGTACTTC.

The chain joins TRBV5-4 to TRBJ2-3; 9 nucleotides match TRBD1. The CDR3 is 14 amino acids. V lost 4 bases and J lost 14; bases outside the gene matches: 14. In germline, CDR1 is SGHNT, CDR2 YYREEE (reference sequence). The CDR3 DNA reads TGTGCCAGCAGCCCCCATCTTCCGGGACAGGGAGGGTATTTT. Its protein is CASSPHLPGQGGYF.

J is TRBJ2-2 and V is TRBV18; the D gene is possibly TRBD1 (5 bases). This CDR3 is 13 amino acids long. From germline, CDR1 is KGHSH and CDR2 LQKENI. V lost 6 bases, J lost 7 bases, and 12 bases lay in between. CDR3 amino acids: CASSSRVFGELFF. DNA of the CDR3: TGTGCCAGCTCCAGCAGGGTTTTCGGGGAGCTGTTTTTT.

The chain links TRBV2 to TRBJ2-1, with D perhaps matching TRBD2 (6 bases). Trimming left V 5 bases short and J 0 bases short, with 11 bases between. The CDR3 spans 15 residues. Germline CDR1 SNHLY, CDR2 FYNNEI. The CDR3 coding sequence is TGTGCCAGCAGTCGGGAGCGAAGCTCCTACAATGAGCAGTTCTTC. Its translation: CASSRERSSYNEQFF.

The chain is built from TRBV2 and TRBJ1-5; D gene unclear. V was clipped by 8 bases and J by 3 bases, with 8 bases between them. Germline loops: CDR1 SNHLY, CDR2 FYNNEI. CDR3 length equals 12 residues. The CDR3 nucleotides are TGTGCCAGCTCACGGGACAATCAGCCCCAGCATTTT. It yields the protein CASSRDNQPQHF.

The rearrangement links TRBV9 to TRBJ2-3; a weak D match, TRBD1 (5 bases). The CDR3 is 16 amino acids. V was cut by 0 bases and J by 0 bases, with 11 bases left in between. Germline V gene sequence: CDR1 SGDLS, CDR2 YYNGEE. This chain's CDR3 is CASSVEGARSTDTQYF. CDR3 coding DNA: TGTGCCAGCAGCGTAGAAGGGGCGCGGAGCACAGATACGCAGTATTTT.

The V and J genes are TRBV14 and TRBJ2-3; tentatively, D is TRBD1 (6 bases). The CDR3 runs 20 residues. Trimming took off 4 bases at V and 5 bases at J, with 31 bases between the two ends. Per the germline V gene, CDR1 is SGHDN and CDR2 is FVKESK. CDR3 in amino acids: CASSRPRDKLGGLSKDTQYF. CDR3 DNA sequence: TGTGCCAGCAGCCGACCAAGGGACAAGCTAGGAGGTCTTTCTAAAGATACGCAGTATTTT. The full variable domain, rest sourced from reference TRBV14 and TRBJ2-3, is EAGVTQFPSHSVIEKGQTVTLRCDPISGHDNLYWYRRVMGKEIKFLLHFVKESKQDESGMPNNRFLAERTGGTYSTLKVQPAELEDSGVYFCASSRPRDKLGGLSKDTQYFGPGTRLTVL.

V gene TRBV6-5 combines with J gene TRBJ2-7; 7 bases are shared with TRBD1. The trim removed 7 bases at V and 4 bases at J, leaving 10 bases unmatched. The CDR3 totals 14 residues. Germline V gene sequence: CDR1 MNHEY, CDR2 SVGAGI. DNA for the CDR3: TGTGCCAGCATGCGACAGGGATTTTTGTACGAGCAGTACTTC. Protein: CASMRQGFLYEQYF.

The V and J genes are TRBV12-5 and TRBJ1-5, with TRBD1 matching over 7 bases. Per germline, CDR1 LGHNT and CDR2 FRNRAP. CDR3 length: 18 amino acids. Trimming cost V 2 bases and J 3 bases; bases outside gene matches: 13. CDR3 nucleotide sequence: TGTGCTAGTGGTTTGCCTTCCGGGGACAGCCCGTTCAATCAGCCCCAGCATTTT. Translated, it gives CASGLPSGDSPFNQPQHF. The entire variable domain, with the rest obtained from reference TRBV12-5 and TRBJ1-5, is as follows: DARVTQTPRHKVTEMGQEVTMRCQPILGHNTVFWYRQTMMQGLELLAYFRNRAPLDDSGMPKDRFSAEMPDATLATLKIQPSEPRDSAVYFCASGLPSGDSPFNQPQHFGDGTRLSIL.